A single sample gave rise to the 8 T cell receptor beta chains below, sequenced in a study of vaccination and CD4 T cells after COVID-19 (dated by TCRdb to between 2022 and 2023). Library construction relied on PCR. TCRdb lists the instrument as Illumina iSeq 100. Through fastp at Q25 and MiXCR, TCRdb rebuilt clones from the public reads, retaining in-frame beta chains. All rows with the same CDR3 protein become a single entry with the most common DNA and genes. Within this sample are some 40,000 distinct CDR3 sequences, with approximately 40% of them counted one time only. Together, the top ten hold approximately 5% of the sample. The time point label here, explained by the study, means: late sampling 161 to 241 days after vaccination in three convalescent patients. This specimen was CD4+ T cells from blood, taken about 7 months after SARS-CoV-2 vaccination. These receptors were taken from a human donor who had recovered from COVID-19.

This rearrangement joins TRBV30 to TRBJ1-2, with D maybe TRBD1 (5 bases). The CDR3 contains 16 residues. V shed 5 bases and J shed 5 bases, with 24 bases lying between them. In germline, CDR1 is GTSNPN, CDR2 SVGIG (reference sequence). The CDR3 DNA reads as TGTGCCTGGGCCCCTCCCTTGACAGTGAGGGGATATGGCTACACCTTC. Translating gives CAWAPPLTVRGYGYTF.

J is TRBJ1-4 and V is TRBV4-1; a weak D match, TRBD1 (5 bases). The CDR3 extends over 15 amino acids. The germline V and J ends were trimmed by 2 bases and 14 bases, with 21 bases remaining between them. CDR1 MGHRA and CDR2 YSYEKL come from the germline V gene. DNA for the CDR3: TGCGCCAGCAGCCAAACGACCATGGCAGGGAAAGTTCTGTTTTTT. Its translation: CASSQTTMAGKVLFF.

The chain joins TRBV12-3 or TRBV12-4 to TRBJ2-7; TRBD2 matches at 13 bases. There are 16 residues in the CDR3. Trimming removed 5 bases from V and 8 bases from J; junction bases left unmatched: 12. The CDR3 coding sequence is TGTGCCAGCAGTGGACACGGGACTAGCGGGAACCCAAAGCAGTACTTC. The encoded protein is CASSGHGTSGNPKQYF.

This clonotype showed up just once. This sequence joins TRBV20-1 and TRBJ2-7; 8 bases match TRBD2. With V trimmed by 6 bases and J by 4 bases, 8 bases remained unmatched. This CDR3 is built from 13 residues. CDR1 is DFQATT, CDR2 SNEGSKA, per germline (reference sequence). The DNA for the CDR3 is TGCAGTGCCAGGGGACTAGTCAGATACGAGCAGTACTTC. It is translated as CSARGLVRYEQYF.

The rearrangement joins TRBV28 to TRBJ2-7; D may match TRBD1 or TRBD2 (6 bases each). The V end lost 3 bases, the J end lost 7 bases, and 16 bases lay between the germline ends. In germline, CDR1 is MDHEN, CDR2 SYDVKM. The CDR3 contains 14 residues. The DNA of the CDR3 is TGTGCCAGCAGTTTGCGTGGGGGCCGGGGGGAGCAGTACTTC. Translated: CASSLRGGRGEQYF.

The chain employs TRBV2 and TRBJ1-5; maybe TRBD1 (5 bases). The germline V gene has CDR1 SNHLY and CDR2 FYNNEI. Trimming cost V 1 base and J 7 bases, with 17 bases left between them. The CDR3 runs 16 residues. CDR3 in DNA: TGTGCCAGCAGTGAAGGCGGGTGGGGGGGGAGGCAGCCCCAGCATTTT. Translated: CASSEGGWGGRQPQHF.

This clonotype has only one observation. The genes are TRBV7-9 and TRBJ2-1; 11 bases fit TRBD2. J lost 10 bases, V lost 4 bases, and 12 bases had no gene match. The germline V gene has CDR1 SEHNR and CDR2 FQNEAQ (reference sequence). The CDR3 has 16 residues. CDR3 sequence (DNA): TGTGCCAGCAGCTCCCAACTAGCGGGAGTCCAAGGGGAGCAGTTCTTC. Translated, it gives CASSSQLAGVQGEQFF.

CDR3 nucleotide sequence: TGCAGTGCTAGATCGGGACAGGGAACGTCGAAGGTCACTGAAGCTTTCTTT. Translating it yields CSARSGQGTSKVTEAFF. The chain recombines TRBV20-1 with TRBJ1-1; 9 bases map to TRBD1. V was clipped by 2 bases and J by 4 bases; unmatched bases: 14. CDR1 DFQATT and CDR2 SNEGSKA come from the germline V gene (reference sequence). This CDR3 has 17 residues.